This T cell receptor beta chain was observed in a study of CD8+CD57+ T cells in acquired aplastic anemia. Points from the study as a whole: Patients and controls had in common 25 to 30 CD8+ CDR3 sequences.

The sequenced patients had an expansion of CD8+CD57+ cells seen by flow cytometry. Germline CDR1 is DFQATT and CDR2 is SNEGSKA (reference sequence). This CDR3 has 11 residues. The germline V and J ends were trimmed by 0 bases and 7 bases, with 6 bases remaining between them. This clonotype occurred many times. Its antigen is not known. Researchers used genomic DNA as the template to profile TCR beta VDJ and CDR3. TCRdb redid the calling of the reads with MiXCR, one entry per CDR3 protein. The sample yields approximately 170,000 distinct CDR3 sequences, roughly 50% seen once. What was sequenced was sorted CD4+, CD8+, or CD8+CD57+ T cells (not recorded which) from PBMCs. The chain combines TRBV20-1 with TRBJ2-5; D uncertain. The receptor's source is a human donor with aplastic anemia. The CDR3 sequence is CSARDLGTQYF. In DNA, the CDR3 is TGCAGTGCTAGAGATTTGGGGACCCAGTACTTC.